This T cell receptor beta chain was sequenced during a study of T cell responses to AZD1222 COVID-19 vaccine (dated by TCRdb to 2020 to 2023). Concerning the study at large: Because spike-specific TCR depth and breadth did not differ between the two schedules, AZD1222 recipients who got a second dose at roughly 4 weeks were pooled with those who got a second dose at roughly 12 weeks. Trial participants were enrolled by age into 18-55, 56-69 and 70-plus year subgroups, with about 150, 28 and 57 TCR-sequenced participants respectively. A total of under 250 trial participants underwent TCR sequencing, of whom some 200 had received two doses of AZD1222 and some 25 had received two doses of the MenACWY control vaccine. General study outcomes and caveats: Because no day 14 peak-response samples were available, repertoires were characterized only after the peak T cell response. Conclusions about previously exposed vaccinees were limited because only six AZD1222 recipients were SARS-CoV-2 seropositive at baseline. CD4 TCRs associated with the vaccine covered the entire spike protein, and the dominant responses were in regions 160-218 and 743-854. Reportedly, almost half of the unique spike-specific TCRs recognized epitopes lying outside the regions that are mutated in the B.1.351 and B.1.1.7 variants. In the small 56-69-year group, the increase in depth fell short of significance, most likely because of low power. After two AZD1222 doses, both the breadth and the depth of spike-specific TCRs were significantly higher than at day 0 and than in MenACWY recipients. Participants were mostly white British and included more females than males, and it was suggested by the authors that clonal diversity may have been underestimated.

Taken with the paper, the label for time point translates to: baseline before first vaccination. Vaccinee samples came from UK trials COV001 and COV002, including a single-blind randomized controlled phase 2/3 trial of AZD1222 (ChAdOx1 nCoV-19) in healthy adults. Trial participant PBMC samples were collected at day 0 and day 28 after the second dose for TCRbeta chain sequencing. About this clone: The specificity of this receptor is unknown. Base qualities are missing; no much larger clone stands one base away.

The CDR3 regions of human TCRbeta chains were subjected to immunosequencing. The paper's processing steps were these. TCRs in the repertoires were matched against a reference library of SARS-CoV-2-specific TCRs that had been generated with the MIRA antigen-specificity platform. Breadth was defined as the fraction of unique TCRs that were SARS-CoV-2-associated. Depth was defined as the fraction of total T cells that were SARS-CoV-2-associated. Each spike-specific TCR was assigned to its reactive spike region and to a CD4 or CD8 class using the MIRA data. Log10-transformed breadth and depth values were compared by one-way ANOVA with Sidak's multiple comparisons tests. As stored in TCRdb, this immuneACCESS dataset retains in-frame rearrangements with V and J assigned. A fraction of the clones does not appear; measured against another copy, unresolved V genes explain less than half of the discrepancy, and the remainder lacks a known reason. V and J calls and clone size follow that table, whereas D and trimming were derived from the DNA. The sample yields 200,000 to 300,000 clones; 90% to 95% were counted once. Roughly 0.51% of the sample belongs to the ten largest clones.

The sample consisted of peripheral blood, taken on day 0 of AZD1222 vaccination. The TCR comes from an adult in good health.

The sequence in DNA is TGTGCCAGCAGTTTATCCCTCCGGCCTAAGTTCTTC. The encoded protein is CASSLSLRPKFF. Recombination linked TRBV28 to TRBJ2-1; no D segment can be confidently identified. The germline V gene encodes CDR1 MDHEN and CDR2 SYDVKM. V loses 1 base of germline sequence and J loses 14 bases, and the interval between the two ends is 12 bases. CDR3 length: 12 amino acids, cysteine to phenylalanine. Only the CDR3 portion is preserved as DNA: 36 bases, with reading frame beginning at the first base. Where the CDR3 stops, the reference TRBV28 and TRBJ2-1 genes take over; the full variable domain is DVKVTQSSRYLVKRTGEKVFLECVQDMDHENMFWYRQDPGLGLRLIYFSYDVKMKEKGDIPEGYSVSREKKERFSLILESASTNQTSMYLCASSLSLRPKFFGPGTRLTVL.